Listed here are 12 T cell receptor beta chains from one sample, sequenced in a study of glioma-infiltrating T cells. The iRepertoire nested amplicon-rescue multiplex PCR amplified TCR alpha and beta CDR3s from RNA. TCRdb redid the calling of the multiplex PCR reads with MiXCR, one entry per CDR3 protein. Among around 190,000 distinct CDR3 sequences listed, 25% to 35% were seen once. The sample was glioma tissue, nonneoplastic brain tissue, or PBMCs (not recorded which). These receptor sequences come from a human donor with low-grade glioma or glioblastoma, undergoing nonglioma brain surgery, or in good health (not recorded which).

Note on this clonotype: The junction differs from germline at one of its ends, possibly a read error. The V gene is TRBV10-2, the J gene TRBJ2-4; D remains unclear. The CDR3 runs to 11 residues. Per the germline V gene, CDR1 is WSHSY and CDR2 is SAAADI. The CDR3 loop reads CASIRGNERHF. DNA of the CDR3: TGCGCCAGCATCCGTGGAAATGAGAGGCACTTC.

This clonotype was counted many times. The chain carries TRBV20-1 and TRBJ2-7; the D is unclear. The V end was cut by 3 bases, the J end by 0 bases, with 24 bases between. Germline assignment: CDR1 DFQATT and CDR2 SNEGSKA (reference sequence). The CDR3 length is 18 residues. Written as DNA, the CDR3 is TGCAGTGCTAGGGACGAACACCTTGACTCGCGGAGCTCCTACGAGCAGTACTTC. This encodes CSARDEHLDSRSSYEQYF.

CDR3: CASSLRGRAYNEQFF. Written as DNA, the CDR3 is TGTGCCAGCAGCTTGCGGGGTCGCGCCTACAATGAGCAGTTCTTC. The rearrangement joins TRBV13 to TRBJ2-1; D possibly corresponds to TRBD2 (6 bases). The CDR3 extends over 15 amino acids. Germline CDR1 PRHDT, CDR2 FYEKMQ (reference sequence). Trimming stripped 3 bases from V and 2 bases from J, with 11 bases between.

The chain combines TRBV6-5 with TRBJ1-1; weak D call: TRBD1 (5 bases). With 6 bases removed from V and 7 bases from J, the gap between germline ends came to 21 bases. CDR1 is MNHEY and CDR2 is SVGAGI in the germline V gene. This CDR3 comprises 15 residues. The CDR3 sequence: CASRTPGQGSNEAFF. CDR3 DNA sequence: TGTGCCAGCAGAACTCCGGGTCAGGGAAGCAATGAAGCTTTCTTT.

The chain carries TRBV29-1 and TRBJ2-1; a weak D match, TRBD2 (6 bases). The germline CDR1 and CDR2 sequences are SQVTM and ANQGSEA. The CDR3 is made up of 14 amino acids. V shed 6 bases and J shed 6 bases, with 18 bases lying between them. For the CDR3, the DNA is TGCAGCGTAACTAGCTTTCGGGGAGGCAATGAGCAGTTCTTC. Amino acid sequence: CSVTSFRGGNEQFF.

Only a few counts were recorded for this clonotype. The V and J genes are TRBV10-3 and TRBJ2-1; the D gene is possibly TRBD2 (6 bases). Between the trimmed V and J ends, which lost 2 bases and 8 bases, there was a span of 25 bases. Germline lookup yields CDR1 ENHRY and CDR2 SYGVKD. This CDR3 has 18 residues. CDR3 amino acids: CAISEVVSGDVGGDEQFF. The CDR3, as DNA: TGTGCCATCAGTGAGGTCGTTAGCGGAGACGTAGGTGGGGATGAGCAGTTCTTC.

Many counts were recorded for this clonotype. This chain uses TRBV27 with TRBJ1-3; D possibly corresponds to TRBD1 (5 bases). The V gene lost 6 bases and the J gene lost 0 bases, with 12 bases spanning the gap. Germline-derived CDR1 and CDR2 are MNHEY and SMNVEV (reference sequence). There are 15 residues in the CDR3. Written as DNA, the CDR3 is TGTGCCAGCAGCCGGGGGGTCAACTCTGGAAACACCATATATTTT. It translates to CASSRGVNSGNTIYF.

Only a few counts were recorded for this clonotype. This rearrangement joins TRBV12-3 or TRBV12-4 to TRBJ2-7, with D perhaps matching TRBD1 (5 bases). This CDR3 has 15 residues. V was shortened by 1 base and J by 2 bases, with 12 bases between the two germline ends. The CDR3 region is CASSLGGHPTYEQYF. For the CDR3, the DNA is TGTGCCAGCAGTTTAGGAGGACACCCTACCTACGAGCAGTACTTC.

The chain employs TRBV14 and TRBJ2-3; D is uncertain. Germline V gives CDR1 SGHDN, CDR2 FVKESK. The germline V and J ends were trimmed by 8 bases and 5 bases, with 5 bases remaining between them. This CDR3 contains 10 residues. CDR3: CASVRDTQYF. CDR3 coding DNA: TGTGCCAGCGTGCGAGATACGCAGTATTTT.

This clonotype was seen repeatedly, ten times or more. This sequence joins TRBV4-1 and TRBJ2-7; D unclear. CDR1 is MGHRA, CDR2 YSYEKL, per germline. The V gene lost 2 bases and the J gene lost 0 bases, with 8 bases spanning the gap. This CDR3 is built from 14 residues. CDR3 DNA: TGCGCCAGCAGCCAATTTGCGGTCTCCTACGAGCAGTACTTC. Amino acids: CASSQFAVSYEQYF.

This clonotype was seen more than once but under ten times. V usage is TRBV2 and J usage is TRBJ2-5; 7 bases are shared with TRBD1. After removal of 6 bases from V and 1 base from J, the junction contained 8 bases not matched to a gene. Germline V lookup: CDR1 SNHLY, CDR2 FYNNEI. This CDR3 comprises 15 residues. CDR3 loop: CASSTRDSLQETQYF. CDR3 DNA: TGTGCCAGCAGCACCCGGGACAGCCTCCAAGAGACCCAGTACTTC.

The chain employs TRBV6-6 and TRBJ2-7, with TRBD1 identical over 7 bases. With V trimmed by 10 bases and J by 12 bases, 15 bases remained unmatched. CDR3 length: 12 residues. CDR1 MNHNY and CDR2 SVGAGI come from the germline V gene (reference sequence). CDR3 sequence reads: CAMSEPGTVGYF. The CDR3 nucleotides are TGTGCCATGAGTGAGCCAGGGACAGTTGGGTACTTC.